This TCR beta chain appears in the sequencing data of a study of molecular identifiers for immune sequencing clone quantification. Study findings and constraints: Under 1% of molecules in naive cells, but over 98% of effector molecules, belonged to clones above 20 RNA copies.

The authors gated naive CD8 T cells as CD8+CD4-CCR7+CD45RA+ for sorting. J lost 8 bases, V lost 5 bases, and 5 bases had no gene match. There are 13 residues in the CDR3. Germline CDR1 and CDR2: LNHDA and SQIVND (reference sequence). This clonotype occurred many times. The target antigen is unknown. TCRdb used MiXCR to reprocess the PCR reads, holding one entry per CDR3 protein. The data contain about 510,000 distinct CDR3 sequences, 20% to 25% of them singletons. V is TRBV19 and J is TRBJ2-1; the match to TRBD2 covers 8 bases. The sample comprised naive CD8+ T cells from blood, with Jurkat cell RNA spiked in. Subset: FACS-sorted CD8+CD4-CCR7+CD45RA+ naive T cells. The sequence derives from a human donor in good health. Some libraries in this study had Jurkat cell RNA spiked in. For the CDR3, the DNA is TGTGCCAGTAGTCCCGGGGGGGCCTATGAGCAGTTCTTC. Translated, it gives CASSPGGAYEQFF.